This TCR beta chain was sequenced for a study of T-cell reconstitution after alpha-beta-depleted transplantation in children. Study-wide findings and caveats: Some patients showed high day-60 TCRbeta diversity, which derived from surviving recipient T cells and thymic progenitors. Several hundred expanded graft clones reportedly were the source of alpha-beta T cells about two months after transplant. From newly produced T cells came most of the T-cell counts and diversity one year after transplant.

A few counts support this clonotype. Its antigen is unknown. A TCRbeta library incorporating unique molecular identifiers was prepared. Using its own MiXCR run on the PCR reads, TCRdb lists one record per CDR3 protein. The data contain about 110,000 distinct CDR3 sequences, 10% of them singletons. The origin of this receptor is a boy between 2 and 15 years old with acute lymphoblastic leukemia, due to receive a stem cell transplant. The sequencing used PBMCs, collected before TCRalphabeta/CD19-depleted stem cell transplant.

CDR3 DNA sequence: TGTGCCAGCAGCACCTGGACTCATGATCGGAATACGCAGTATTTT. This gives the protein CASSTWTHDRNTQYF. The chain is built from TRBV11-2 and TRBJ2-3, with a possible D match to TRBD2 (5 bases). V was pared by 5 bases and J by 7 bases, with 19 bases between. Germline CDR1 and CDR2: SGHAT and FQNNGV. The CDR3 contains 15 residues.